This entry describes one T cell receptor beta chain. This specimen comes from a study of control samples from healthy donors and cancer patients. Sequenced by immunoSEQ multiplex PCR; TCRdb stores in-frame clones only, minus some. The table shows 94,000 or so clones, with around 85% occurring only once. Between the trimmed V and J ends, which lost 8 bases and 0 bases, there was a span of 13 bases. CDR3 length: 14 residues. Germline CDR1 and CDR2: MGHDK and SYGVNS. Material for sequencing was PBMCs. V is TRBV25-1 and J is TRBJ1-1; no clear D gene. The receptor was derived from a man between 65 and 80 years old with lung cancer. CDR3: CASREDGMNTEAFF. CDR3 nucleotides: TGTGCCAGCCGCGAGGACGGCATGAACACTGAAGCTTTCTTT. Variable domain in full (rest from reference TRBV25-1 and TRBJ1-1): EADIYQTPRYLVIGTGKKITLECSQTMGHDKMYWYQQDPGMELHLIHYSYGVNSTEKGDLSSESTVSRIRTEHFPLTLESARPSHTSQYLCASREDGMNTEAFFGQGTRLTVV.